These 3 T cell receptor beta chains were all obtained from the same sample, sequenced in a study of cytomegalovirus exposure and HLA in healthy donors (dated by TCRdb to the late 2010s). The library was prepared using the immunoSEQ multiplex PCR assay. For the multiplex PCR, a mixture combining 60 forward primers for TCR Vbeta segments and 13 reverse primers for TCR Jbeta segments was used. TCRdb carries this immuneACCESS record with in-frame sequences only. Its versions omit some clonotypes, under half of them owing to an unresolved V gene in the studies checked, with the rest unexplained. The sample table lists some 110,000 clones, approximately 80% of them with a count of one. Approximately 23% of the sample comes from the top ten. The sequenced sample was PBMCs. The receptors come from a man aged 30-40 years in good health and CMV-seropositive.

This clone was counted a few times. The CDR3 spells CASSEGGEGRGQPQHF. In DNA form, the CDR3 reads TGTGCCAGCAGCGAGGGGGGTGAGGGCAGGGGGCAGCCCCAGCATTTT. This chain joins TRBV9 and TRBJ1-5, with 7 bases identical to TRBD1. V shed 3 bases and J 7 bases; nucleotides not matched to a gene: 13. Germline assignment: CDR1 SGDLS and CDR2 YYNGEE. The CDR3 length is 16 residues. The full variable domain, in which reference TRBV9 and TRBJ1-5 provide the parts outside the CDR3, is DSGVTQTPKHLITATGQRVTLRCSPRSGDLSVYWYQQSLDQGLQFLIQYYNGEERAKGNILERFSAQQFPDLHSELNLSSLELGDSALYFCASSEGGEGRGQPQHFGDGTRLSIL.

The chain links TRBV30 to TRBJ1-2; 7 bases match TRBD1. In germline, CDR1 is GTSNPN, CDR2 SVGIG (reference sequence). The CDR3 is made up of 13 amino acids. J gave up 2 bases and V 7 bases, and 7 bases lay outside the gene matches. The CDR3 coding sequence is TGTGCCTCAACGACAGGGCGGAACTATGGCTACACCTTC. Translating it yields CASTTGRNYGYTF.

This clone was picked up one time. Since no conserved phenylalanine or tryptophan closes the CDR3, a read error is the likely cause. V gene TRBV2 combines with J gene TRBJ1-2, with 8 bases aligning to TRBD1. Germline V gives CDR1 SNHLY, CDR2 FYNNEI. The CDR3 length is 13 residues. V was clipped by 10 bases and J by 2 bases; unmatched bases: 6. The CDR3 DNA reads as TGTGCCACTCGGACAGGGATGAACTATGGCTACACCCTC. Its translation: CATRTGMNYGYTL.